This is a list of T cell receptor beta chains from one sample in a study of cytomegalovirus exposure and HLA in healthy donors. Produced via immunoSEQ multiplex PCR; TCRdb's table is partial and in-frame only. The sample comprises 110,000 to 150,000 clones, roughly 71% of which are singletons, and approximately 6.8% rests with the top ten. The sample comprised PBMCs. The origin of the receptors is a man under 40 in good health and CMV-seronegative. Both conserved end residues are part of each CDR3. The order of the fields is J gene, D gene, clone size, V gene, CDR3 protein, CDR3 DNA. A D gene is named only where the DNA matches it firmly. Some rows have no size entry. The others give once, few or many, or a class for an expanded clone.

J: TRBJ1-5
D: TRBD1
size: NA
V: TRBV19
CDR3: CASSPGQGWSQPQHF
DNA: TGTGCCAGTAGTCCTGGACAGGGATGGAGTCAGCCCCAGCATTTT

J: TRBJ2-7
D: TRBD1
size: few
V: TRBV7-8
CDR3: CASSSIQGRSSYEQYF
DNA: TGTGCCAGCAGCTCAATACAGGGGCGGAGCTCCTACGAGCAGTACTTC

J: TRBJ2-7
D: NA
size: NA
V: TRBV27
CDR3: CASSLKPGPAYEQYF
DNA: TGTGCCAGCAGTTTAAAGCCAGGGCCGGCCTACGAGCAGTACTTC

J: TRBJ1-2
D: NA
size: NA
V: TRBV29-1
CDR3: CSALTNYGYTF
DNA: TGCAGCGCCCTTACTAACTATGGCTACACCTTC

J: TRBJ2-2
D: NA
size: NA
V: TRBV19
CDR3: CASSMRRGRGDTGELFF
DNA: TGTGCCAGTAGTATGCGCAGAGGGAGGGGGGACACCGGGGAGCTGTTTTTT

J: TRBJ1-5
D: NA
size: NA
V: TRBV2
CDR3: CASSPWTVSNQPQHF
DNA: TGTGCCAGCAGCCCCTGGACAGTTAGCAATCAGCCCCAGCATTTT

J: TRBJ2-1
D: TRBD2
size: NA
V: TRBV27
CDR3: CASSLRSGLAGGNEQFF
DNA: TGTGCCAGCAGTTTAAGATCGGGGCTAGCGGGAGGGAATGAGCAGTTCTTC

J: TRBJ2-7
D: NA
size: NA
V: TRBV5-4
CDR3: CASSVAGRRPSYEQYF
DNA: TGTGCCAGCAGTGTCGCAGGGAGGCGCCCTTCCTACGAGCAGTACTTC

J: TRBJ1-1
D: NA
size: NA
V: TRBV2
CDR3: CASRGQGRGTEAFF
DNA: TGTGCCAGCAGGGGGCAGGGAAGGGGCACTGAAGCTTTCTTT

J: TRBJ2-7
D: TRBD1
size: NA
V: TRBV6-5
CDR3: CASSGQGSYEQYF
DNA: TGTGCCAGCAGCGGACAGGGGTCCTACGAGCAGTACTTC

J: TRBJ2-1
D: TRBD2
size: NA
V: TRBV13
CDR3: CASSPKYLAGGGNEQFF
DNA: TGTGCCAGCAGCCCAAAATACTTAGCGGGGGGCGGGAATGAGCAGTTCTTC

J: TRBJ2-3
D: TRBD2
size: NA
V: TRBV11-2
CDR3: CASSSQPGGGTDTQYF
DNA: TGTGCCAGCAGCTCACAACCGGGAGGGGGCACAGATACGCAGTATTTT

J: TRBJ1-2
D: NA
size: NA
V: TRBV18
CDR3: CASSPSGREGYGYTF
DNA: TGTGCCAGCTCACCTAGCGGCAGGGAAGGATATGGCTACACCTTC

J: TRBJ2-7
D: TRBD1
size: few
V: TRBV25-1
CDR3: CASSDRVQQYF
DNA: TGTGCCAGCAGCGACAGGGTTCAGCAGTACTTC

J: TRBJ2-5
D: TRBD1
size: few
V: TRBV28
CDR3: CASSLLLGGTRETQYF
DNA: TGTGCCAGCAGTTTGCTGTTAGGGGGCACGAGAGAGACCCAGTACTTC

J: TRBJ2-1
D: NA
size: NA
V: TRBV7-9
CDR3: CASSTSGFISEQFF
DNA: TGTGCCAGCAGCACCAGCGGGTTTATTTCTGAGCAGTTCTTC

J: TRBJ2-7
D: TRBD1
size: NA
V: TRBV29-1
CDR3: CSGGGQGVGEQYF
DNA: TGCAGCGGAGGGGGACAGGGGGTCGGCGAGCAGTACTTC